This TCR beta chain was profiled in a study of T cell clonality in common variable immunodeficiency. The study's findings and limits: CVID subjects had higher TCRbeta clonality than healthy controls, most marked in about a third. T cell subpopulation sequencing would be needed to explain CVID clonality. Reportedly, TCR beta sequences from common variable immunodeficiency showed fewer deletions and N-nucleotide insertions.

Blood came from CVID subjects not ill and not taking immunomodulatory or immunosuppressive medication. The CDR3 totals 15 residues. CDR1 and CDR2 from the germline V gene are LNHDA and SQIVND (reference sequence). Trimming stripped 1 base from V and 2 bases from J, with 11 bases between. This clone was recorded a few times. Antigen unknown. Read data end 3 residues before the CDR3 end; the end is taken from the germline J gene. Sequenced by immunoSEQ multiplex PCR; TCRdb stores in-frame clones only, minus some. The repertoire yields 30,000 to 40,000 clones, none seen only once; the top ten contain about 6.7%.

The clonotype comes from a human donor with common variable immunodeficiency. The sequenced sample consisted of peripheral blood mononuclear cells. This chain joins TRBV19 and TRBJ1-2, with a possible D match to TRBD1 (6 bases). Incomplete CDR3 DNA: TGTGCCAGTAGTATAGGGACAGCTCTCAACTATGGC. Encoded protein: CASSIGTALNYG. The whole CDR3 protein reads CASSIGTALNYGYTF.